This record looks at one TCR beta chain sequence and its context. Its target is unknown. The PCR was carried out with 60 Vbeta primers and 13 Jbeta primers. The repertoire was sequenced with immunoSEQ multiplex PCR; TCRdb's copy has only in-frame clones and lacks some. The sample includes about 150,000 clones, about 83% seen only once; the top ten take around an eighth. This sample is drawn from a study of cytomegalovirus exposure and HLA in healthy donors. On the study more broadly: A prior analysis found 117 million unique TCR beta sequences from roughly 180 million T cells. Study conclusions and caveats: Within an earlier analysis, most TCR beta V segments proved productive either about 87% or about 30% of the time.

The CDR3 consists of 16 residues. Trimming left V 1 base short and J 1 base short, with 13 bases between. CDR1 and CDR2 from the germline V gene are SGHDN and FVKESK. This TCR derives from a middle-aged man in good health and CMV-seropositive. Sequenced material: PBMCs. The V call is TRBV14, the J call TRBJ1-2, with D hard to call. The CDR3 region has the DNA TGTGCCAGCAGCCAAGGGCTGGCCAACCTTAACTATGGCTACACCTTC. It codes for CASSQGLANLNYGYTF.